This record concerns one T cell receptor beta chain sequence. The protocol was immunoSEQ multiplex PCR, while the TCRdb copy is restricted to in-frame clones and leaves out a portion. The sample includes around 70,000 clones, about 85% of them seen just once. Germline V CDR1 and CDR2: LNHDA, SQIVND (reference sequence). Trimming took 5 bases from V and 5 from J, leaving 24 bases between them. This CDR3 has 17 residues. These data come from a study of OX40 agonist ivuxolimab in advanced cancers. For the study at large: There were three patients with partial responses, one having hepatocellular carcinoma and two cutaneous melanoma.

The sequence came from an adult with an advanced solid tumor such as melanoma, head and neck, liver or kidney cancer. The input for sequencing was CD4+ or CD8+ T cells sorted from blood, taken in a trial of the OX40 agonist ivuxolimab. This chain uses TRBV19 with TRBJ1-1; D is uncertain. The CDR3 nucleotides read TGTGCCAGTAGTCCAAGGGTGTTAGTGGGCCCGGGGACTGAAGCTTTCTTT. It translates to CASSPRVLVGPGTEAFF.